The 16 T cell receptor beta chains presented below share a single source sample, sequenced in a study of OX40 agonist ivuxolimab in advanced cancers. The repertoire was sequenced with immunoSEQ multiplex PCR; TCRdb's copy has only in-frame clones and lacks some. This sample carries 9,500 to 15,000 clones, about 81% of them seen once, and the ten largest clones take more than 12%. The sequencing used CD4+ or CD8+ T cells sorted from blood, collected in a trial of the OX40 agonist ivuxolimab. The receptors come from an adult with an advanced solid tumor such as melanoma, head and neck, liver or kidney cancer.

The CDR3 DNA reads TGTGCCAGCAGCGGTCCAGCGGGAGCGGGCAATGAGCAGTTCTTC. Protein: CASSGPAGAGNEQFF. The rearrangement joins TRBV11-2 to TRBJ2-1; TRBD2 aligns across 8 bases. V gave up 5 bases and J gave up 6 bases; unmatched junction bases: 9. Germline V CDR1 and CDR2: SGHAT, FQNNGV. The CDR3 spans 15 residues.

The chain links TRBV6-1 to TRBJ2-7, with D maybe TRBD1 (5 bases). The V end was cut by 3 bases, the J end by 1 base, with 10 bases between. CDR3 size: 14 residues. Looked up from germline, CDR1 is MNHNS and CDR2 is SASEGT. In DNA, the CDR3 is TGTGCCAGCAGTGACACAGACAGTTCCTACGAGCAGTACTTC. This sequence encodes CASSDTDSSYEQYF.

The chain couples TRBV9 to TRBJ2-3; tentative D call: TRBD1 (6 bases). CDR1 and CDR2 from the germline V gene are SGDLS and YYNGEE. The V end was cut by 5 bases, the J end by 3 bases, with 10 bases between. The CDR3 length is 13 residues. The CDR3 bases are TGTGCCAGCAGTAGGCAGGGGACAGATACGCAGTATTTT. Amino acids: CASSRQGTDTQYF.

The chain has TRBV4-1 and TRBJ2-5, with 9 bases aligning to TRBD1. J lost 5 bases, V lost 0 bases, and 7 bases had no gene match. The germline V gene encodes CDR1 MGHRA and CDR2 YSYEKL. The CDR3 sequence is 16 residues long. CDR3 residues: CASSQEGQGSKETQYF. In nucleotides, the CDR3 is TGCGCCAGCAGCCAAGAAGGACAGGGGAGCAAGGAGACCCAGTACTTC.

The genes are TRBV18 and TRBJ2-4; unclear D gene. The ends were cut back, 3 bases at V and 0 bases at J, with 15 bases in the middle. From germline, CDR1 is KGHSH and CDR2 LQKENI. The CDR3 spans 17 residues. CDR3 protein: CASSPLDGILAKNIQYF. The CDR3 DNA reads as TGTGCCAGCTCACCTCTAGACGGTATTCTAGCCAAAAACATTCAGTACTTC.

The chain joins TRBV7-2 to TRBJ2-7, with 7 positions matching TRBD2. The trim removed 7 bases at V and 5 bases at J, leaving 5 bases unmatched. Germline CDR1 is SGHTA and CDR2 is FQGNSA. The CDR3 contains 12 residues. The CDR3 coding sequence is TGTGCCAGCACCGGGGGGTACCACGAGCAGTACTTC. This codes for CASTGGYHEQYF.

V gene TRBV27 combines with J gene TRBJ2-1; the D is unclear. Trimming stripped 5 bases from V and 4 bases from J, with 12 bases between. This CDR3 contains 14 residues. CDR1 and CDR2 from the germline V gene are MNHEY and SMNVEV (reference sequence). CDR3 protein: CASSAVAPYNEQFF. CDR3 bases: TGTGCCAGCAGTGCCGTAGCTCCTTACAATGAGCAGTTCTTC.

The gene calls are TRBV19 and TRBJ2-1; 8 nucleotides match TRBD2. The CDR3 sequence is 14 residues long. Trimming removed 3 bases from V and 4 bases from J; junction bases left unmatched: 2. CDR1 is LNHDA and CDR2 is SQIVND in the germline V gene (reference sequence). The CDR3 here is CASSMTSVYNEQFF. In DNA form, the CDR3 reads TGTGCCAGTAGTATGACTAGCGTGTACAATGAGCAGTTCTTC.

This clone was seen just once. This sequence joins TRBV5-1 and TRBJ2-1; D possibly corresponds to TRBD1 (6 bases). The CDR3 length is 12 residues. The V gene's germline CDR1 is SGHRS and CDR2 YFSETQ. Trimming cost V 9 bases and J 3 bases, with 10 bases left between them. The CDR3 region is CAITTGYNEQFF. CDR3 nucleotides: TGCGCCATTACGACAGGCTACAATGAGCAGTTCTTC.

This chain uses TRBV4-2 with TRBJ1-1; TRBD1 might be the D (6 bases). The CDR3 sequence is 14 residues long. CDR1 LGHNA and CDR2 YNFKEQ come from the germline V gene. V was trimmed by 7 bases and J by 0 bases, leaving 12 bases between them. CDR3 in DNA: TGTGCCAGCACCCACAGGGACTTGAACACTGAAGCTTTCTTT. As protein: CASTHRDLNTEAFF.

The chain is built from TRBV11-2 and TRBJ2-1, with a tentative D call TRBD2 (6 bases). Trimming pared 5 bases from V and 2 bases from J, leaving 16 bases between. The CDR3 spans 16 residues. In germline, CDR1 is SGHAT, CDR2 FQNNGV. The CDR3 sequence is CASSPPSSGAYNEQFF. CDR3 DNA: TGTGCCAGCAGCCCACCCTCTTCGGGAGCCTACAATGAGCAGTTCTTC.

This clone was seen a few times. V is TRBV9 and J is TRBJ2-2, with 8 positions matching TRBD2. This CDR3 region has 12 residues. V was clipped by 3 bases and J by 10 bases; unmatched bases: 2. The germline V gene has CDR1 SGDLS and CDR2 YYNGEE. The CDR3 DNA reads TGTGCCAGCAGCGCACTAGCGGAGGAGCTGTTTTTT. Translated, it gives CASSALAEELFF.

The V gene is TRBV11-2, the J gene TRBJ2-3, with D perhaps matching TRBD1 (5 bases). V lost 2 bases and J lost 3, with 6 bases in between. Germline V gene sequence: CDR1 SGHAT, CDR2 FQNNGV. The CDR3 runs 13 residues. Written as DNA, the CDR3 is TGTGCCAGCAGCTTAAGACAGACAGATACGCAGTATTTT. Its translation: CASSLRQTDTQYF.

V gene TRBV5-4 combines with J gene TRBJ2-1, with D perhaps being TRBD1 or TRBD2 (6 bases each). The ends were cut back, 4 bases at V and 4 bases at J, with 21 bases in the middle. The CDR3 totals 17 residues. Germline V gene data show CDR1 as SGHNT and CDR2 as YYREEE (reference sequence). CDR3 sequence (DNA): TGTGCCAGCAGCCGTGCCGGGGGCCCGTTCCTATACAATGAGCAGTTCTTC. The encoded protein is CASSRAGGPFLYNEQFF. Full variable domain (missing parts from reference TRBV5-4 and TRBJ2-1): ETGVTQSPTHLIKTRGQQVTLRCSSQSGHNTVSWYQQALGQGPQFIFQYYREEENGRGNFPPRFSGLQFPNYSSELNVNALELDDSALYLCASSRAGGPFLYNEQFFGPGTRLTVL.

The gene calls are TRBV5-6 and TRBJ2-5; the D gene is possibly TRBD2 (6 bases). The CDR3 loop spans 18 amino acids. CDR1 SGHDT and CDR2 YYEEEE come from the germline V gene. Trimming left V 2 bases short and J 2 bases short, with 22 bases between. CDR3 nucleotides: TGTGCCAGCAGCTTTGCCTCGTCTCGGGACTCGACACAAGAGACCCAGTACTTC. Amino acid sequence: CASSFASSRDSTQETQYF. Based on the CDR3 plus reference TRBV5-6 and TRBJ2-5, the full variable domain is DAGVTQSPTHLIKTRGQQVTLRCSPKSGHDTVSWYQQALGQGPQFIFQYYEEEERQRGNFPDRFSGHQFPNYSSELNVNALLLGDSALYLCASSFASSRDSTQETQYFGPGTRLLVL.

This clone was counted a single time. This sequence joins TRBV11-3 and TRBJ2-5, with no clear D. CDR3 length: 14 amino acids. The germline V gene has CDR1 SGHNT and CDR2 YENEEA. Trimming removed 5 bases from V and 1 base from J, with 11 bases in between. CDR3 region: CASSLRSAQETQYF. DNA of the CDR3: TGTGCCAGCAGCCTGAGGAGCGCCCAAGAGACCCAGTACTTC.